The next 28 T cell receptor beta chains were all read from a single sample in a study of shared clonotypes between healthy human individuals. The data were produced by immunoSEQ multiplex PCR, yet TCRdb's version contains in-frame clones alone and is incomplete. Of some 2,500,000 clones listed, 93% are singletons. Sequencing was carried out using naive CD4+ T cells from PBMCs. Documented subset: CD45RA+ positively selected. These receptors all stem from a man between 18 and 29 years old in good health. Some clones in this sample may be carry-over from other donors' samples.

The CDR3 here is CASSKGLAGNGELFF. CDR3 coding DNA: TGTGCCAGCAGCAAAGGACTAGCGGGTAACGGGGAGCTGTTTTTT. The V gene is TRBV14, the J gene TRBJ2-2, with TRBD2 identical over 11 bases. This CDR3 has 15 residues. The V segment lost 5 bases and the J segment 7 bases; nucleotides outside the gene matches: 6. Germline V gives CDR1 SGHDN, CDR2 FVKESK.

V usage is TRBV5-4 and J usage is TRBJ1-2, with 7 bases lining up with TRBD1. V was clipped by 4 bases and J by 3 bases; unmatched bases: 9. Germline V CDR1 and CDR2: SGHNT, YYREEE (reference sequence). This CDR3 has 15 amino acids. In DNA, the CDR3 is TGTGCCAGCAGCCCCGGGGCAGGGGGTGACTATGGCTACACCTTC. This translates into CASSPGAGGDYGYTF.

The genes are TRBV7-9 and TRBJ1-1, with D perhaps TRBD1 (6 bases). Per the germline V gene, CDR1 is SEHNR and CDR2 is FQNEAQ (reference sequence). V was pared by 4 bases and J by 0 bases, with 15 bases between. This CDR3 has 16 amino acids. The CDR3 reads CASSSRGGNMNTEAFF. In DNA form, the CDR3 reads TGTGCCAGCAGCTCGAGGGGGGGGAATATGAACACTGAAGCTTTCTTT.

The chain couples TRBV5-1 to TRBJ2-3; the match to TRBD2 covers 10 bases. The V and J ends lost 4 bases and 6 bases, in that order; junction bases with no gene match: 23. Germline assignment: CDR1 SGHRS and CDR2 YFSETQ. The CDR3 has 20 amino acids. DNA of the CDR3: TGCGCCAGCAGCCCCCAAAACGGGGCTAGCGGGAGATGGTTTCCGGATACGCAGTATTTT. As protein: CASSPQNGASGRWFPDTQYF. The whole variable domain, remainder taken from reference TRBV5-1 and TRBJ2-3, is KAGVTQTPRYLIKTRGQQVTLSCSPISGHRSVSWYQQTPGQGLQFLFEYFSETQRNKGNFPGRFSGRQFSNSRSEMNVSTLELGDSALYLCASSPQNGASGRWFPDTQYFGPGTRLTVL.

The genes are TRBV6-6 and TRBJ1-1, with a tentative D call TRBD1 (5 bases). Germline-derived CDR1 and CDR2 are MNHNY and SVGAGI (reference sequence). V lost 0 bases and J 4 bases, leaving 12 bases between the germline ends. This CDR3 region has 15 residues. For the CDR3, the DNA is TGTGCCAGCAGTTACTCGGCGGGGGGGAGCACTGAAGCTTTCTTT. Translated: CASSYSAGGSTEAFF.

CDR3 in DNA: TGTGCCAGCAGCTTACGAGGGTGGGGAATGGATAACTATGGCTACACCTTC. Translation: CASSLRGWGMDNYGYTF. V usage is TRBV7-9 and J usage is TRBJ1-2; D gene ambiguous. This CDR3 has 17 residues. V shed 2 bases and J shed 1 base, with 17 bases lying between them. Germline values: CDR1 SEHNR, CDR2 FQNEAQ (reference sequence). The full variable domain, with the rest looked up from reference TRBV7-9 and TRBJ1-2, is DTGVSQNPRHKITKRGQNVTFRCDPISEHNRLYWYRQTLGQGPEFLTYFQNEAQLEKSRLLSDRFSAERPKGSFSTLEIQRTEQGDSAMYLCASSLRGWGMDNYGYTFGSGTRLTVV.

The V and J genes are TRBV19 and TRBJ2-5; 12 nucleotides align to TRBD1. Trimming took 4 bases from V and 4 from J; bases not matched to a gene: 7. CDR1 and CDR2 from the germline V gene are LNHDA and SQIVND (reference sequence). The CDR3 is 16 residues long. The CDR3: CASSTTGTGGGETQYF. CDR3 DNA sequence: TGTGCCAGTAGTACAACCGGGACAGGGGGCGGAGAGACCCAGTACTTC.

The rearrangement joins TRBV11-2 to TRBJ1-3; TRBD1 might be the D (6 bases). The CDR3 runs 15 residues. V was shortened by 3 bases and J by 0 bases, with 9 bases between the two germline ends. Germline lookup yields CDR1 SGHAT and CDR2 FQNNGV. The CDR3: CASSFRGPSGNTIYF. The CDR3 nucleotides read TGTGCCAGCAGCTTCAGGGGCCCCTCTGGAAACACCATATATTTT.

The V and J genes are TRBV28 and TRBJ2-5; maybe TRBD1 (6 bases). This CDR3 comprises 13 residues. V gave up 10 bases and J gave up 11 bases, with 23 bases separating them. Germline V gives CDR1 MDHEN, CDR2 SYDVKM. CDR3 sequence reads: CATTVDLRGTQYF. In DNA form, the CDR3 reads TGTGCCACCACCGTAGACCTCAGGGGAACGCAGTACTTC. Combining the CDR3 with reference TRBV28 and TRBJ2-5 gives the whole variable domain DVKVTQSSRYLVKRTGEKVFLECVQDMDHENMFWYRQDPGLGLRLIYFSYDVKMKEKGDIPEGYSVSREKKERFSLILESASTNQTSMYLCATTVDLRGTQYFGPGTRLLVL.

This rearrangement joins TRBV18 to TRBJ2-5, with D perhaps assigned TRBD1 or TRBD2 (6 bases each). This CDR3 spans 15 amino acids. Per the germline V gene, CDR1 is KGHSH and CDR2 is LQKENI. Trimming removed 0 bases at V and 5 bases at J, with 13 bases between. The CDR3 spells CASSPPMRGRETQYF. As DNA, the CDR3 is TGTGCCAGCTCACCACCGATGAGGGGGAGGGAGACCCAGTACTTC.

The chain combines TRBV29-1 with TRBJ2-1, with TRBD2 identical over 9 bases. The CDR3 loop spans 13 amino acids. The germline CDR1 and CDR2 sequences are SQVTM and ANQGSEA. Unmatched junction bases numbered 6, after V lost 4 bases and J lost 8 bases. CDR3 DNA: TGCAGCGTTGGGGGACTAGCTGCCGATGAGCAGTTCTTC. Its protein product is CSVGGLAADEQFF.

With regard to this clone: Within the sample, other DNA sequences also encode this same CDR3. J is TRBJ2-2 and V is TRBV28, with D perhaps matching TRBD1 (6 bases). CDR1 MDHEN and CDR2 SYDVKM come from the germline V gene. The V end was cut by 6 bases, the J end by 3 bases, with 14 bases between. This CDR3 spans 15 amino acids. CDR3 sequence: CASSSPGQYTGELFF. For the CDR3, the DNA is TGTGCCAGCAGCTCCCCAGGACAGTACACCGGGGAGCTGTTTTTT.

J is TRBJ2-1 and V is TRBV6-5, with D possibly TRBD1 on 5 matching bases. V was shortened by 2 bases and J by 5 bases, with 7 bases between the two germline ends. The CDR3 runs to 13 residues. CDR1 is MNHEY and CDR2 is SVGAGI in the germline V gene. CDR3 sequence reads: CASSYARDNEQFF. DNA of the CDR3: TGTGCCAGCAGTTACGCCAGGGACAATGAGCAGTTCTTC.

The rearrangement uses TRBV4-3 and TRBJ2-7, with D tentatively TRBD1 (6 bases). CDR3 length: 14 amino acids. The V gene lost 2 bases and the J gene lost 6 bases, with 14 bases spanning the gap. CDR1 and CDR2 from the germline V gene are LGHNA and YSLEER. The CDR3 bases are TGCGCCAGCAGCCAACAAACAGGGATTGGCGAGCAGTACTTC. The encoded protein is CASSQQTGIGEQYF.

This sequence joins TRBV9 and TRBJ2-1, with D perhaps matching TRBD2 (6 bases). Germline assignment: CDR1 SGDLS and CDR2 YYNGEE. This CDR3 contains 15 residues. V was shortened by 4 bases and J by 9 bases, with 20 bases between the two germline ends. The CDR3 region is CASSTTGITEGEQFF. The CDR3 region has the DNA TGTGCCAGCAGCACAACCGGGATAACGGAGGGTGAGCAGTTCTTC.

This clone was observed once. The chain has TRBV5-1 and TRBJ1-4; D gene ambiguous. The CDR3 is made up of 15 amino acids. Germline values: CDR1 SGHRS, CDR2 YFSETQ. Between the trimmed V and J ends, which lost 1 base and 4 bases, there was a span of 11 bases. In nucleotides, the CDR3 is TGCGCCAGCAGCTTGCGGGGAGGGCTTAATGAAAAACTGTTTTTT. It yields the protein CASSLRGGLNEKLFF.

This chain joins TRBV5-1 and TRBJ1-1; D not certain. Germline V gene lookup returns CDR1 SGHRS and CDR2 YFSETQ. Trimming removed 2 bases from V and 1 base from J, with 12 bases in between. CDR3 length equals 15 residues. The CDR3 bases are TGCGCCAGCAGCTTATTAGACCCCCCGAACACTGAAGCTTTCTTT. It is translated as CASSLLDPPNTEAFF.

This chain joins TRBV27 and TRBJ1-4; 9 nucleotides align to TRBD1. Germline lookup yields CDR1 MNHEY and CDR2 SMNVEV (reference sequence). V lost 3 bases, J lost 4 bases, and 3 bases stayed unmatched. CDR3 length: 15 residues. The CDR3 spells CASSFPGQGNEKLFF. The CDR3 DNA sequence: TGTGCCAGCAGTTTCCCGGGACAGGGTAATGAAAAACTGTTTTTT.

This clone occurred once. The CDR3 reads CASSLFRFDRGQGGTEAFF. Written as DNA, the CDR3 is TGTGCCAGCAGTTTGTTCCGGTTCGACAGGGGGCAAGGGGGCACTGAAGCTTTCTTT. The rearrangement uses TRBV28 and TRBJ1-1; 10 nucleotides line up with TRBD1. J gave up 4 bases and V 3 bases, and 17 bases lay outside the gene matches. Germline V gives CDR1 MDHEN, CDR2 SYDVKM. The CDR3 has 19 residues. The full variable domain, completed using reference TRBV28 and TRBJ1-1, is DVKVTQSSRYLVKRTGEKVFLECVQDMDHENMFWYRQDPGLGLRLIYFSYDVKMKEKGDIPEGYSVSREKKERFSLILESASTNQTSMYLCASSLFRFDRGQGGTEAFFGQGTRLTVV.

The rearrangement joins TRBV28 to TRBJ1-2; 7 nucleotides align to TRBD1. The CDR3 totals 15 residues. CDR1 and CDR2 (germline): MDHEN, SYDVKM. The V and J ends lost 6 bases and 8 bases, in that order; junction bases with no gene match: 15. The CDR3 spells CASSPSRGQGRGYTF. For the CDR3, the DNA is TGTGCCAGCAGCCCCTCAAGGGGGCAGGGTAGAGGCTACACCTTC.

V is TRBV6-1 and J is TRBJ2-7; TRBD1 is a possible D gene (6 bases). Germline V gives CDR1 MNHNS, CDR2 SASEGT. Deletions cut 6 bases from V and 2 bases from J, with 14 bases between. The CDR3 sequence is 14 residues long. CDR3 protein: CASRQNRATYEQYF. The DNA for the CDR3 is TGTGCCAGCAGGCAGAACAGGGCTACCTACGAGCAGTACTTC.

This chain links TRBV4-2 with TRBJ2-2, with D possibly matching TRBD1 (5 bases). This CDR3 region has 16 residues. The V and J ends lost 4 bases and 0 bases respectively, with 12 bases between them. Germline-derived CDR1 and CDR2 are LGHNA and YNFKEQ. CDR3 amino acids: CASSLRQNSNTGELFF. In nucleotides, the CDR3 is TGTGCCAGCAGCCTCCGACAGAACTCGAACACCGGGGAGCTGTTTTTT.

CDR3 sequence: CASSLYLGGGYGYTF. CDR3 nucleotide sequence: TGTGCCAGCAGTTTATACCTCGGCGGGGGTTATGGCTACACCTTC. The J gene is TRBJ1-2, the V gene TRBV28; D is perhaps TRBD1 (5 bases). Germline CDR1 and CDR2: MDHEN and SYDVKM. V was shortened by 1 base and J by 5 bases, with 14 bases between the two germline ends. CDR3 length equals 15 residues.

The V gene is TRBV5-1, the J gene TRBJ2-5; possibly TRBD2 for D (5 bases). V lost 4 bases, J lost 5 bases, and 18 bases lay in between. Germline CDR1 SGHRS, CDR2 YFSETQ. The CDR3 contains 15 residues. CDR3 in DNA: TGCGCCAGCAGCACCTTTCCGGGGTTGGGGGAGACCCAGTACTTC. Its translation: CASSTFPGLGETQYF.

The CDR3 reads CAISEVAGGKETQYF. The DNA of the CDR3 is TGTGCCATCAGTGAGGTAGCGGGAGGGAAAGAGACCCAGTACTTC. The chain uses TRBV10-3 and TRBJ2-5; 11 bases line up with TRBD2. V lost 2 bases and J lost 3; bases outside the gene matches: 2. Germline V lookup: CDR1 ENHRY, CDR2 SYGVKD. The CDR3 sequence is 15 residues long.

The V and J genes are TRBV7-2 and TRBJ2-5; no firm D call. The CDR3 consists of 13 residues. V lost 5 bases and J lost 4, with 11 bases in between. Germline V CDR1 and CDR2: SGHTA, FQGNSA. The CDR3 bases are TGTGCCAGCAGCCCACAACCGGGAGAGACCCAGTACTTC. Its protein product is CASSPQPGETQYF.

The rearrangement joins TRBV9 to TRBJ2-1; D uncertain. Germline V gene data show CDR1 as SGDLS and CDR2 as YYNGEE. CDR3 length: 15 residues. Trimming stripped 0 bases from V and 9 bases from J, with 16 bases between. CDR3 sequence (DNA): TGTGCCAGCAGCGTAGAAGGGCTACCCCCTGGTGAGCAGTTCTTC. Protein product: CASSVEGLPPGEQFF.

This chain's CDR3 is CASSLEGRVIGANVLTF. The DNA for the CDR3 is TGTGCCAGCAGCTTAGAGGGCAGGGTAATTGGGGCCAACGTCCTGACTTTC. The chain is built from TRBV7-6 and TRBJ2-6, with a tentative D call TRBD1 (5 bases). The CDR3 runs to 17 residues. Germline loops: CDR1 SGHVS, CDR2 FNYEAQ. Trimming stripped 1 base from V and 3 bases from J, with 13 bases between.